Sequencing of this TCR beta chain was carried out in a study of shared clonotypes between healthy human individuals. Per the study methods: Junction-only sequences without quality scores came from ImmunoSEQ, so filtering differed. Produced via immunoSEQ multiplex PCR; TCRdb's table is partial and in-frame only. V, J and clone size are taken as reported in that table, and D and trimming were inferred from the DNA itself. Found here are around 600,000 clones, approximately 95% of them singletons; the top ten hold 0.095% to 0.14%. Naive CD8 cells, CD45RO-negative and positively selected for CCR7, excluded terminally differentiated effector memory CD45RA+ cells. This CDR3 contains 13 residues. The V gene's germline CDR1 is SNHLY and CDR2 FYNNEI. V dropped 7 bases and J dropped 2 bases, with 12 bases sitting between them.

V usage is TRBV2 and J usage is TRBJ2-7, with D possibly TRBD2 on 5 matching bases. The receptor was isolated from a woman aged 25 to 39 in good health. The specimen was naive CD8+ T cells sorted from blood. The CDR3 sequence: CASKSGYTYEQYF. CDR3 DNA sequence: TGTGCCAGCAAAAGCGGATACACCTACGAGCAGTACTTC.